A single sample is the source of the 20 T cell receptor beta chains below, sequenced in a study of T cell repertoires in cytomegalovirus infection. TCRdb reprocessed the reads with MiXCR, giving one entry per CDR3 protein. This sample carries some 450,000 distinct CDR3 sequences, approximately 33% of them seen once, and the ten largest clones take roughly 13%. The source material was PBMCs. Receptors were obtained from a human donor in good health (CMV status not recorded). Some clones in this sample may be carry-over from other donors' samples.

This sequence joins TRBV3-1 and TRBJ1-1; 7 bases are shared with TRBD1. Germline lookup yields CDR1 LGHDT and CDR2 YNNKEL (reference sequence). The junction had 7 bases not matched to a gene; V was cut back by 0 bases and J by 0 bases. The CDR3 totals 17 residues. As DNA, the CDR3 is TGTGCCAGCAGCCAAGATGAGTTTGGGACAGTGAACACTGAAGCTTTCTTT. This translates into CASSQDEFGTVNTEAFF.

Concerning this clonotype itself: A clone one base away is much larger, so this may be a read error. The V call is TRBV12-3 or TRBV12-4, the J call TRBJ2-2; D is unclear. Between the trimmed V and J ends, which lost 8 bases and 6 bases, there was a span of 13 bases. The CDR3 is 13 residues long. CDR3 coding DNA: TGTGCCAGCTCCCTCTTGCGTTCCGGGGAGCTGTTTTTT. The encoded protein is CASSLLRSGELFF.

This clonotype was seen more than once but under ten times. The chain recombines TRBV4-2 with TRBJ1-2; possible D gene TRBD1, 5 bases. The CDR3 sequence is 14 residues long. Looked up from germline, CDR1 is LGHNA and CDR2 is YNFKEQ. V lost 0 bases, J lost 8 bases, and 13 bases lay in between. The CDR3 loop reads CASSQEAGLEGYTF. CDR3 nucleotides: TGTGCCAGCAGCCAAGAAGCAGGGCTGGAGGGCTACACCTTC.

At least ten counts were recorded for this clonotype. The chain combines TRBV7-2 with TRBJ2-3, with 7 positions matching TRBD2. The V segment lost 5 bases and the J segment 5 bases; nucleotides outside the gene matches: 7. Germline V gene data show CDR1 as SGHTA and CDR2 as FQGNSA. The CDR3 spans 14 residues. The CDR3 bases are TGTGCCAGCAGCCGAGGGACTATCAGAGATACGCAGTATTTT. Amino acids: CASSRGTIRDTQYF.

At least ten counts were recorded for this clonotype. The gene calls are TRBV28 and TRBJ1-2, with 8 bases identical to TRBD1. The CDR3 is 16 amino acids. Germline V gives CDR1 MDHEN, CDR2 SYDVKM. V was clipped by 1 base and J by 0 bases; unmatched bases: 4. DNA of the CDR3: TGTGCCAGCAGTTTATACGGGGGACAGGCTAACTATGGCTACACCTTC. Translation: CASSLYGGQANYGYTF.

The gene calls are TRBV19 and TRBJ2-1, with 11 bases lining up with TRBD2. The germline gives CDR1 LNHDA, CDR2 SQIVND (reference sequence). V was pared by 5 bases and J by 4 bases, with 7 bases of the junction left unmatched. The CDR3 extends over 16 amino acids. Here the CDR3 DNA reads TGTGCCAGTAGTCCAAGACTAGCGGGGTATTACAATGAGCAGTTCTTC. This translates into CASSPRLAGYYNEQFF.

As regards this clonotype: Since a much larger clone is just one base distant, this may be a read error. The chain links TRBV6-6 to TRBJ2-3; 7 nucleotides line up with TRBD2. This CDR3 has 16 residues. Germline V CDR1 and CDR2: MNHNY, SVGAGI (reference sequence). The V segment lost 2 bases and the J segment 2 bases; nucleotides outside the gene matches: 7. CDR3 loop: CASSYRASGNTDTQYF. CDR3 DNA sequence: TGTGCCAGCAGTTACCGAGCTAGCGGTAACACAGATACGCAGTATTTT.

This chain links TRBV18 with TRBJ2-7, with TRBD1 identical over 11 bases. CDR1 and CDR2 from the germline V gene are KGHSH and LQKENI. This CDR3 has 16 amino acids. J was trimmed by 7 bases and V by 3 bases; bases with no gene match: 11. The CDR3 is CASSPLDEGTGGEQYF. CDR3 nucleotide sequence: TGTGCCAGCTCACCGTTGGATGAGGGGACAGGGGGAGAGCAGTACTTC.

Notes on this clonotype: Germline and junction disagree at one end, which may indicate a read error. The chain is built from TRBV6-1 and TRBJ2-7, with D unresolved. The germline CDR1 and CDR2 sequences are MNHNS and SASEGT. The CDR3 contains 12 residues. The CDR3 spells CASSEQIYEQNF. As DNA, the CDR3 is TGTGCCAGCAGTGAACAGATCTACGAGCAGAACTTC.

The rearrangement joins TRBV4-3 to TRBJ1-6, with 9 bases matching TRBD1. CDR3 length equals 15 residues. Unmatched junction bases numbered 4, after V lost 5 bases and J lost 5 bases. The germline gives CDR1 LGHNA, CDR2 YSLEER. CDR3 region: CASSWTGVNNSPLHF. CDR3 DNA: TGCGCCAGCAGCTGGACAGGGGTAAATAATTCACCCCTCCACTTT.

In its sample, this clonotype was seen a few times. The chain uses TRBV6-4 and TRBJ1-1, with D possibly being TRBD1 (6 bases). The CDR3 length is 16 residues. Germline V lookup: CDR1 MRHNA, CDR2 SNTAGT. V was cut by 3 bases and J by 3 bases, with 17 bases left in between. The CDR3 DNA is TGTGCCAGCAGTGATCACTCAGGGGCTGGGGACACTGAAGCTTTCTTT. It specifies CASSDHSGAGDTEAFF.

The chain uses TRBV10-3 and TRBJ2-1, with 12 nucleotides matching TRBD2. The CDR3 has 14 amino acids. The J segment lost 8 bases and the V segment lost 4 bases, leaving 3 bases of the junction unmatched. The germline V gene encodes CDR1 ENHRY and CDR2 SYGVKD. The CDR3: CAISASGGGDEQFF. Here the CDR3 DNA reads TGTGCCATCAGTGCTAGCGGGGGGGGCGATGAGCAGTTCTTC.

The chain uses TRBV6-4 and TRBJ2-1; TRBD2 matches at 9 bases. The trim removed 4 bases at V and 6 bases at J, leaving 4 bases unmatched. CDR1 is MRHNA and CDR2 is SNTAGT in the germline V gene. The length of the CDR3 is 14 residues. The CDR3 DNA reads TGTGCCAGCAGTGCGGCGGGGGGGCGCAATGAGCAGTTCTTC. Translating it yields CASSAAGGRNEQFF.

The chain joins TRBV19 to TRBJ1-5; tentative D call: TRBD1 (6 bases). In germline, CDR1 is LNHDA, CDR2 SQIVND (reference sequence). CDR3 size: 15 residues. The germline V and J ends were trimmed by 6 bases and 5 bases, with 17 bases remaining between them. This CDR3 reads CASRTDRLVHQPQHF. The CDR3 bases are TGTGCCAGTAGAACCGACAGGCTTGTTCATCAGCCCCAGCATTTT.

The chain employs TRBV27 and TRBJ1-1, with D maybe TRBD1 (6 bases). The CDR3 loop spans 15 amino acids. The V and J ends lost 2 bases and 0 bases respectively, with 10 bases between them. Germline values: CDR1 MNHEY, CDR2 SMNVEV (reference sequence). CDR3 in DNA: TGTGCCAGCAGTTTAAAGCGGGGGCTGAACACTGAAGCTTTCTTT. Protein product: CASSLKRGLNTEAFF.

This clonotype was seen a handful of times. The chain couples TRBV20-1 to TRBJ1-1; D unclear. Germline values: CDR1 DFQATT, CDR2 SNEGSKA (reference sequence). V was trimmed by 1 base and J by 5 bases, leaving 14 bases between them. The CDR3 is 14 residues long. CDR3 nucleotides: TGCAGTGCTAGAGGGACGGAGGGCCGAACTGAAGCTTTCTTT. Translated: CSARGTEGRTEAFF.

There are a few counts of this clonotype. The rearrangement joins TRBV12-3 or TRBV12-4 to TRBJ2-2; D gene ambiguous. Trimming stripped 2 bases from V and 7 bases from J, with 11 bases between. This CDR3 contains 14 residues. The chain's CDR3 is CASSLTWASGELFF. The DNA of the CDR3 is TGTGCCAGCAGTTTAACGTGGGCCAGCGGGGAGCTGTTTTTT.

The chain carries TRBV6-6 and TRBJ2-3; TRBD2 might be the D (6 bases). Trimming removed 7 bases from V and 1 base from J, with 18 bases in between. The CDR3 is made up of 16 amino acids. Germline V lookup: CDR1 MNHNY, CDR2 SVGAGI (reference sequence). CDR3 residues: CASTQVSGFGTDTQYF. CDR3 DNA: TGTGCCAGCACCCAGGTTAGCGGTTTTGGCACAGATACGCAGTATTTT.

Turning to this clonotype: This CDR3 fails to terminate in the conserved phenylalanine or tryptophan, so it likely reflects a read error. The chain joins TRBV7-9 to TRBJ1-1; D gene uncertain. The CDR3 extends over 9 amino acids. Per germline, CDR1 SEHNR and CDR2 FQNEAQ (reference sequence). The CDR3 here is CDGEEEAFL. Written as DNA, the CDR3 is TGTGACGGGGAGGAGGAAGCTTTCTTG.

V usage is TRBV14 and J usage is TRBJ1-3; unclear D gene. V was shortened by 1 base and J by 2 bases, with 6 bases between the two germline ends. CDR1 and CDR2 (germline): SGHDN, FVKESK. The CDR3 runs 14 residues. CDR3 nucleotides: TGTGCCAGCAGCCAAGTAGGGACTGGAAACACCATATATTTT. Residues: CASSQVGTGNTIYF.